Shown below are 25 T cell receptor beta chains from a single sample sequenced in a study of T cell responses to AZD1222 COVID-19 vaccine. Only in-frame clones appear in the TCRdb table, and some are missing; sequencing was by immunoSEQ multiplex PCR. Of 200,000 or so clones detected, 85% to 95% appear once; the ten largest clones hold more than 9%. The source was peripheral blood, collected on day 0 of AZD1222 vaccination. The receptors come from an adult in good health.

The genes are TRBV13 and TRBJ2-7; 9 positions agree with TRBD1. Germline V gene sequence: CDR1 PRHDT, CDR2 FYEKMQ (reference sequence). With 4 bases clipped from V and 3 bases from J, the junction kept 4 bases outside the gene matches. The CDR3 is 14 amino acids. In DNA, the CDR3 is TGTGCCAGCAGCTCGGGACAGGGTGGCTACGAGCAGTACTTC. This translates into CASSSGQGGYEQYF.

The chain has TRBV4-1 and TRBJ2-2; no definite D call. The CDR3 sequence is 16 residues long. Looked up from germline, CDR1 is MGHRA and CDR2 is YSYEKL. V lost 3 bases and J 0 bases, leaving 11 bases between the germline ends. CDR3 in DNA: TGCGCCAGCAGCCAGCGGCTGACCGCGAACACCGGGGAGCTGTTTTTT. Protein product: CASSQRLTANTGELFF.

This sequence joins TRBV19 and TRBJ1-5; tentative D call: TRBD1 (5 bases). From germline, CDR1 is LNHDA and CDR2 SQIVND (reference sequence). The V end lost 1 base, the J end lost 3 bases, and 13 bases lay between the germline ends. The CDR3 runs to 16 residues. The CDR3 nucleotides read TGTGCCAGTAGTATAGTTGCAGGGAGCACCAATCAGCCCCAGCATTTT. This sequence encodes CASSIVAGSTNQPQHF.

CDR3: CASSPQGAGNTGELFF. The CDR3 DNA reads as TGTGCCAGCAGTCCCCAGGGGGCTGGGAACACCGGGGAGCTGTTTTTT. The rearrangement joins TRBV2 to TRBJ2-2; 8 positions agree with TRBD1. The CDR3 is 16 residues long. J lost 1 base, V lost 5 bases, and 6 bases had no gene match. Looked up from germline, CDR1 is SNHLY and CDR2 is FYNNEI.

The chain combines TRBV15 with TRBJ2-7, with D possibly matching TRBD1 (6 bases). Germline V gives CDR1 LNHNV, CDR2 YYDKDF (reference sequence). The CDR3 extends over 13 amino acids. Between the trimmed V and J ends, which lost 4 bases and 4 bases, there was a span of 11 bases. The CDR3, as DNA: TGTGCCACCAGCAAAAACAGGGAGTACGAGCAGTACGTC. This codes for CATSKNREYEQYV.

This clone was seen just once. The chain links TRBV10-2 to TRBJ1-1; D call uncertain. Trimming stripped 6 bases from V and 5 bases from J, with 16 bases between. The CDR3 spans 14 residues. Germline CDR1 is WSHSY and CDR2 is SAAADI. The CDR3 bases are TGCGCCAGCAGGGACGAGGCCTATTGGACTGAAGCTTTCTTT. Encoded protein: CASRDEAYWTEAFF.

CDR3 region: CASSTGTVNTEAFF. Here the CDR3 DNA reads TGTGCCAGCAGTACTGGGACAGTGAACACTGAAGCTTTCTTT. The chain employs TRBV28 and TRBJ1-1; TRBD1 agrees at 7 bases. Germline CDR1 reads MDHEN; CDR2 reads SYDVKM. This CDR3 has 14 amino acids. The J segment lost 0 bases and the V segment lost 5 bases, leaving 3 bases of the junction unmatched.

The CDR3 region has the DNA TGTGCCAGCAGCCCACCCCGGGGGGCCGCAACTAATGAAAAACTGTTTTTT. Protein: CASSPPRGAATNEKLFF. The genes are TRBV7-9 and TRBJ1-4; maybe TRBD1 (6 bases). In germline, CDR1 is SEHNR, CDR2 FQNEAQ (reference sequence). The length of the CDR3 is 17 residues. The ends were cut back, 5 bases at V and 0 bases at J, with 16 bases in the middle.

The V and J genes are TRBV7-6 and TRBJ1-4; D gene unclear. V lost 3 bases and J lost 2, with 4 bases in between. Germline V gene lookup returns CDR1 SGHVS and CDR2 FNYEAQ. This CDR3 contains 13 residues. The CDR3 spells CASSFITNEKLFF. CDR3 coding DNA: TGTGCCAGCAGCTTTATTACTAATGAAAAACTGTTTTTT. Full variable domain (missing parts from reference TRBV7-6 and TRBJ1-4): GAGVSQSPRYKVTKRGQDVALRCDPISGHVSLYWYRQALGQGPEFLTYFNYEAQQDKSGLPNDRFSAERPEGSISTLTIQRTEQRDSAMYRCASSFITNEKLFFGSGTQLSVL.

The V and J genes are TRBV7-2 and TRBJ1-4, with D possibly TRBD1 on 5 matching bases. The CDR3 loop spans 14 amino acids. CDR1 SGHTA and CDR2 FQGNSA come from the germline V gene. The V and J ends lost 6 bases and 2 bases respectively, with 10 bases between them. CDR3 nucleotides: TGTGCCAGCAGGCCGGGGCTCACTAATGAAAAACTGTTTTTT. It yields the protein CASRPGLTNEKLFF.

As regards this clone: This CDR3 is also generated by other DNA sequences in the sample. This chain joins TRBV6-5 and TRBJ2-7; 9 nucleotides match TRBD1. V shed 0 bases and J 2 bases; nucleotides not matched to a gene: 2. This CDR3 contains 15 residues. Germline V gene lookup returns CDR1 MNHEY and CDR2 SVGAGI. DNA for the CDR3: TGTGCCAGCAGTTACTCGAGACAGGGGGCCTACGAGCAGTACGTC. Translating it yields CASSYSRQGAYEQYV.

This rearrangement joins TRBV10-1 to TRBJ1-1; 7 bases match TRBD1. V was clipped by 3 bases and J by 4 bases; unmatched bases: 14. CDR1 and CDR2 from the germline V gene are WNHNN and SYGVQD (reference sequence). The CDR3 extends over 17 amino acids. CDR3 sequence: CASSDRGQETGPTEAFF. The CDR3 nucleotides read TGCGCCAGCAGTGATAGAGGACAGGAGACAGGGCCCACTGAAGCTTTCTTT.

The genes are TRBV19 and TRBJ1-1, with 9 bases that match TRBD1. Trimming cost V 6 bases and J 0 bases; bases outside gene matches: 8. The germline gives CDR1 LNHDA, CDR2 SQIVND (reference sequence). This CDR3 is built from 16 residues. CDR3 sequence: CASRPLQGALNTEAFF. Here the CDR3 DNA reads TGTGCCAGTAGACCCCTACAGGGGGCCCTGAACACTGAAGCTTTCTTT.

The CDR3 sequence is CASSEGFSGRPTGELFF. The CDR3 nucleotides read TGTGCCAGCAGTGAAGGATTTTCAGGGCGCCCCACCGGGGAGCTGTTTTTT. V is TRBV25-1 and J is TRBJ2-2; possible D gene TRBD1, 5 bases. Germline V gene data show CDR1 as MGHDK and CDR2 as SYGVNS. The V end lost 2 bases, the J end lost 4 bases, and 17 bases lay between the germline ends. The CDR3 runs 17 residues.

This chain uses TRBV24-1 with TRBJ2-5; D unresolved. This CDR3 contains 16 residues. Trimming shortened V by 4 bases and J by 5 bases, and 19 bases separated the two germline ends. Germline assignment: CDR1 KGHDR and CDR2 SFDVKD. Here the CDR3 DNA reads TGTGCCACCAGTGACCCCCCGGACGGGCCTGGGGAGACCCAGTACTTC. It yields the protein CATSDPPDGPGETQYF.

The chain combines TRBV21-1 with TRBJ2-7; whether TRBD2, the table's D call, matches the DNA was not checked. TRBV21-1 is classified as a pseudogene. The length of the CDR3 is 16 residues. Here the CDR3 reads CALGTSGGAQSYEQYV. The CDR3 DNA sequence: TGTGCCCTTGGGACTAGCGGGGGGGCCCAATCCTACGAGCAGTACGTC.

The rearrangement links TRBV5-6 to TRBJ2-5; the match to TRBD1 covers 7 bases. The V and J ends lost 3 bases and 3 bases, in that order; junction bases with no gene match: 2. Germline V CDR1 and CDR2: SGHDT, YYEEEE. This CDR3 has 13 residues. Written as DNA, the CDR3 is TGTGCCAGCAGCTGGGGGACAGAAGAGACCCAGTACTTC. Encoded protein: CASSWGTEETQYF.

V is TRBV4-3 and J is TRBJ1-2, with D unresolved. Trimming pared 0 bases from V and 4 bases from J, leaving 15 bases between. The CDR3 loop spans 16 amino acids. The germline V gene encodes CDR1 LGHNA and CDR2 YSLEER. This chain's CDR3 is CASSQDKVQKTYGYTF. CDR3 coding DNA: TGCGCCAGCAGCCAAGATAAGGTTCAGAAAACCTATGGCTACACCTTC.

The CDR3 loop is CASSRMTSTDTQYF. The CDR3 bases are TGTGCCAGCAGCCGAATGACTAGCACAGATACGCAGTATTTT. V is TRBV7-8 and J is TRBJ2-3; D is uncertain. Trimming removed 5 bases from V and 0 bases from J, with 9 bases in between. Germline lookup yields CDR1 SGHVS and CDR2 FQNEAQ. The CDR3 extends over 14 amino acids.

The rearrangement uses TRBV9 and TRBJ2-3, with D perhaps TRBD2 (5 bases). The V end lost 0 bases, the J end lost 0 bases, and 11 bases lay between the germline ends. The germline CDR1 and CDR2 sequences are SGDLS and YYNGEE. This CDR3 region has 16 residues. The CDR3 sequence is CASSVGTRESTDTQYF. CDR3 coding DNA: TGTGCCAGCAGCGTAGGCACTAGGGAAAGCACAGATACGCAGTATTTT.

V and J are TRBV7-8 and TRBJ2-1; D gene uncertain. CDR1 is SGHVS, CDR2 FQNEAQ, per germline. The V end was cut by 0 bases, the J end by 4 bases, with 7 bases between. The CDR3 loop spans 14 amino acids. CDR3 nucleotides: TGTGCCAGCAGCTTAGCCGGAACTTACAATGAGCAGTTCTTC. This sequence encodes CASSLAGTYNEQFF.

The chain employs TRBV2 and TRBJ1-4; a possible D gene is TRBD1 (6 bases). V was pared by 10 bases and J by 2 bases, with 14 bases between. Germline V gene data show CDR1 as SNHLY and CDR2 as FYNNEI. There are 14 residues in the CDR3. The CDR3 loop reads CATRGAPTNEKLFF. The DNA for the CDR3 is TGTGCCACCCGGGGGGCCCCCACTAATGAAAAACTGTTTTTT.

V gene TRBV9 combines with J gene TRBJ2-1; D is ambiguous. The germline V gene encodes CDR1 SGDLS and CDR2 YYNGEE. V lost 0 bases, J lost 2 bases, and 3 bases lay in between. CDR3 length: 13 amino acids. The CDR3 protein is CASSVATYNEQFF. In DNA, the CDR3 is TGTGCCAGCAGCGTAGCGACCTACAATGAGCAGTTCTTC.

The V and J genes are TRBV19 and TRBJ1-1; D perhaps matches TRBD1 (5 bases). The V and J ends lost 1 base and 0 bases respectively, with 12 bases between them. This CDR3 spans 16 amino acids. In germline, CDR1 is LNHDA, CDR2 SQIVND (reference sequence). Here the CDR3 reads CASSIGRVDMNTEAFF. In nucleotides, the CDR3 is TGTGCCAGTAGTATAGGCAGGGTGGACATGAACACTGAAGCTTTCTTT.

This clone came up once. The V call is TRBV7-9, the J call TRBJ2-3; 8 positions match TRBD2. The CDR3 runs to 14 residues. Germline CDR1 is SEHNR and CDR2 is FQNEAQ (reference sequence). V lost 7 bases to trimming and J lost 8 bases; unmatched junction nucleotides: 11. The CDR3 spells CASTHRGGWGTQYF. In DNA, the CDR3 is TGTGCCAGCACCCACCGGGGGGGGTGGGGTACGCAGTATTTT.